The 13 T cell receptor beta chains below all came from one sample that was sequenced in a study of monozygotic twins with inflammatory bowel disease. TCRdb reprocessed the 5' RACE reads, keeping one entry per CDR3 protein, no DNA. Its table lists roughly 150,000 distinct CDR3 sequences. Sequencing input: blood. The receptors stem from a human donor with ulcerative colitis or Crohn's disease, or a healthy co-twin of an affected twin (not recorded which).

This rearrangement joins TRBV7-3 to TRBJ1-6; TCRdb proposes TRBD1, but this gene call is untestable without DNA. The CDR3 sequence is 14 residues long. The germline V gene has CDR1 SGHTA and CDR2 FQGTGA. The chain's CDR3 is CASSFGTGGSPLHF.

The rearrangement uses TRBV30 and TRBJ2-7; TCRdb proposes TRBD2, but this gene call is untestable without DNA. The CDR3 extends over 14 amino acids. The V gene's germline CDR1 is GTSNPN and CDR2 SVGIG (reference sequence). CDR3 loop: CAWSRGLTSYEQYF.

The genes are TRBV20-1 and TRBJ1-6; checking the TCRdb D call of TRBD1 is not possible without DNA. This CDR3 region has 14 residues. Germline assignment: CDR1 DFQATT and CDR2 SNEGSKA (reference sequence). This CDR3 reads CSARVATGYSPLHF.

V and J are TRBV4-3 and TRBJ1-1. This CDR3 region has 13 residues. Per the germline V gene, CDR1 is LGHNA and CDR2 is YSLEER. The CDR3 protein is CASSQELNTEAFF.

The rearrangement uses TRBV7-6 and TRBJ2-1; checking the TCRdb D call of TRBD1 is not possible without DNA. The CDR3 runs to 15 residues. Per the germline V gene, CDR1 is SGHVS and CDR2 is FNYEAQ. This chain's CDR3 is CASSLVRGRYNEQFF.

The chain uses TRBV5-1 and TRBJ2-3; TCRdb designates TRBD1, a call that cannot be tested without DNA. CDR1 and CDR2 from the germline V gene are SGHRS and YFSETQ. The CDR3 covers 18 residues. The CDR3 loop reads CASSPGQGGPLGTDTQYF.

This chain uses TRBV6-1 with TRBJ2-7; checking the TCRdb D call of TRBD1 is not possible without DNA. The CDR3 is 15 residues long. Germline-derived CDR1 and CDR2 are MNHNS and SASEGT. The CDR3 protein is CASSRQGLRDYEQYF.

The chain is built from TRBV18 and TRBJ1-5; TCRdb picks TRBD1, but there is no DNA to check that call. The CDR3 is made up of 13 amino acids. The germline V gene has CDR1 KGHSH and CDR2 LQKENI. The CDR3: CASRWTSGQPQHF.

CDR3: CASSLKGDRVETQYF. The V call is TRBV27, the J call TRBJ2-5. CDR1 and CDR2 (germline): MNHEY, SMNVEV (reference sequence). The CDR3 is made up of 15 amino acids.

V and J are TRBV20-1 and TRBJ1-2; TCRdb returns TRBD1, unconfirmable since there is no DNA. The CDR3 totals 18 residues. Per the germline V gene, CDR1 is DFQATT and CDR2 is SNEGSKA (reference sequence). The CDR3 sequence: CSAREGLGGTSPGYGYTF.

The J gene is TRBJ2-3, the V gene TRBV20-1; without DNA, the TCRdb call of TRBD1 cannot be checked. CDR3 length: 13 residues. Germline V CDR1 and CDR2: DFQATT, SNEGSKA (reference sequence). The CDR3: CSARQGGTDTQYF.

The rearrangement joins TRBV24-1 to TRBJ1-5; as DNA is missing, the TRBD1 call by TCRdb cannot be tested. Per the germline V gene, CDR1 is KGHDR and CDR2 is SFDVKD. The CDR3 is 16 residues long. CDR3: CATSDPTRGSNQPQHF.

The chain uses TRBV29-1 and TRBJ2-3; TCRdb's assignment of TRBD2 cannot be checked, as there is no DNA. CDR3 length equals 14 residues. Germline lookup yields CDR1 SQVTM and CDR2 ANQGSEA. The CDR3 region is CSVKTSGGVDTQYF.